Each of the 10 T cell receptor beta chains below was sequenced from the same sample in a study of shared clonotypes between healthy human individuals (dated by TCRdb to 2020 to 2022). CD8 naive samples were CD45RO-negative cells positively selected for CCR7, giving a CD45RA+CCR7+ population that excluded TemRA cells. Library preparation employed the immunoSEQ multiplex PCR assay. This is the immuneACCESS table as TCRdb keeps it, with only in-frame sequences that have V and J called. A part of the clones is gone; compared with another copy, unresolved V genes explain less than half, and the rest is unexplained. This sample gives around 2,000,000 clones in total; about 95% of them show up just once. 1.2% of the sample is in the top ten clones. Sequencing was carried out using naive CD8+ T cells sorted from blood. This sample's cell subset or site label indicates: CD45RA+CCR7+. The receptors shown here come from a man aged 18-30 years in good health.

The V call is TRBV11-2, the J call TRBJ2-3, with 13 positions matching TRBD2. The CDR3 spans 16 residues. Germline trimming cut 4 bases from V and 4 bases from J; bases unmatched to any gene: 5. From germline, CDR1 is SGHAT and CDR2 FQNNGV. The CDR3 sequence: CASSSRTSGGPDTQYF. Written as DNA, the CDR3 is TGTGCCAGCAGCTCCCGGACTAGCGGGGGCCCAGATACGCAGTATTTT.

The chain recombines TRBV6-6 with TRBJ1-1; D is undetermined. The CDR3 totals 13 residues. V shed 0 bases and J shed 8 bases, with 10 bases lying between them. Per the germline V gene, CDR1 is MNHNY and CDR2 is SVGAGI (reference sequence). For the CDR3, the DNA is TGTGCCAGCAGTTACTCGATGGGAGGAGAAGCTTTCTTT. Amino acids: CASSYSMGGEAFF.

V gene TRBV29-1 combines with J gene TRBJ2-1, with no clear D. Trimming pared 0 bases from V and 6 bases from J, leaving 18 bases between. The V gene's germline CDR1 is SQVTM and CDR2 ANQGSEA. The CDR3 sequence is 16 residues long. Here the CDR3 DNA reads TGCAGCGTTGAAGATCAGTCGACGGTTGTCCCCAATGAGCAGTTCTTC. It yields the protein CSVEDQSTVVPNEQFF.

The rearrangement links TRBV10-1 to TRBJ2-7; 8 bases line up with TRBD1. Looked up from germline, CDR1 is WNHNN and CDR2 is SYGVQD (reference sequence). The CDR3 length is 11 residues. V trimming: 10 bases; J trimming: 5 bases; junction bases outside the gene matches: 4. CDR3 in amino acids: CAMDRANEQYF. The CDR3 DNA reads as TGCGCCATGGACAGGGCGAACGAGCAGTACTTC.

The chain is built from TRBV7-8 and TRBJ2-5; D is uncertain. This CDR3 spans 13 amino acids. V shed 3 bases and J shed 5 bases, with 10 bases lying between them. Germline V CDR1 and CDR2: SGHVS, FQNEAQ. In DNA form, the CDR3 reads TGTGCCAGCAGCTTTAGCCGGGTGGAGACCCAGTACTTC. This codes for CASSFSRVETQYF.

The DNA of the CDR3 is TGTGCCAGCAGTGGAAACACAGATACGCAGTATTTT. Translation gives CASSGNTDTQYF. The chain links TRBV6-1 to TRBJ2-3, with D unresolved. Germline values: CDR1 MNHNS, CDR2 SASEGT. There are 12 residues in the CDR3. Trimming left V 4 bases short and J 2 bases short, with 4 bases between.

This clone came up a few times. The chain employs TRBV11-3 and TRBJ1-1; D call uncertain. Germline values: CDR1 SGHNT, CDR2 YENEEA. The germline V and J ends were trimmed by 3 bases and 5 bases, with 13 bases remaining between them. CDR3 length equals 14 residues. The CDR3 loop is CASSLAAIGTEAFF. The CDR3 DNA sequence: TGTGCCAGCAGCTTGGCGGCGATCGGGACTGAAGCTTTCTTT.

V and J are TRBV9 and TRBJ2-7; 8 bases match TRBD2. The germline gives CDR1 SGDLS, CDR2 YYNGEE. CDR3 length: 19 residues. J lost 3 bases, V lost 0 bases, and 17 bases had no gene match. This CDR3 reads CASSVGRNTSGRAYYEQYF. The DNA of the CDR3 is TGTGCCAGCAGCGTAGGTCGAAATACTAGCGGTCGAGCTTACTACGAGCAGTACTTC.

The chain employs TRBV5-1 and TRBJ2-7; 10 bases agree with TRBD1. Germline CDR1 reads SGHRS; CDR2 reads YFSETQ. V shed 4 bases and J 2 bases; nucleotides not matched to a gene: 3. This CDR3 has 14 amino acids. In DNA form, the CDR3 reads TGCGCCAGCAGCATCGGACAGGGGGCCTACGAGCAGTACTTC. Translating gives CASSIGQGAYEQYF.

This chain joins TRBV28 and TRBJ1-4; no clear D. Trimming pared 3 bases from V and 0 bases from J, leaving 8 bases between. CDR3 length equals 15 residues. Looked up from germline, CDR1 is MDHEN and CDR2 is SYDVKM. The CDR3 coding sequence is TGTGCCAGCAGTTTCCTCCTTGCAACTAATGAAAAACTGTTTTTT. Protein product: CASSFLLATNEKLFF.